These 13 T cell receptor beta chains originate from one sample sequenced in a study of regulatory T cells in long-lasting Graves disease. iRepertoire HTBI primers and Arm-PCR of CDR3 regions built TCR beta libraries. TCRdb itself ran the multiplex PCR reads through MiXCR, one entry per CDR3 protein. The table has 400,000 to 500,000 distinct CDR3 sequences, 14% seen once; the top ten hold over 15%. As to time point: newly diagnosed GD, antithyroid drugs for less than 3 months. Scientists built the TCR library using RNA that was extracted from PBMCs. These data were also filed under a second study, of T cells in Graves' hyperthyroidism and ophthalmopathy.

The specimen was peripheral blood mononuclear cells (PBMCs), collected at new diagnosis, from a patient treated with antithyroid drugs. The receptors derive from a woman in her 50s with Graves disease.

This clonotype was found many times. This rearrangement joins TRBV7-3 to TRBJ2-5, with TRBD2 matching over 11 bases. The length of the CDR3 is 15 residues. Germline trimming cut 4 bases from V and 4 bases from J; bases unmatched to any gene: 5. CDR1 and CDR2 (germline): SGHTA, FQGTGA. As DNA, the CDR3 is TGTGCCAGCAGCTCAACCGGGACTAGCGGAGAGACCCAGTACTTC. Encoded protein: CASSSTGTSGETQYF.

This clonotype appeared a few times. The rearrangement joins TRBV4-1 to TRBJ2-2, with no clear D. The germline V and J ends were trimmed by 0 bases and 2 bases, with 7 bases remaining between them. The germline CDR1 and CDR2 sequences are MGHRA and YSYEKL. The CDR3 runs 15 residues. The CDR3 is CASSQDRRNTGELFF. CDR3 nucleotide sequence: TGCGCCAGCAGCCAAGATCGGAGAAACACCGGGGAGCTGTTTTTT.

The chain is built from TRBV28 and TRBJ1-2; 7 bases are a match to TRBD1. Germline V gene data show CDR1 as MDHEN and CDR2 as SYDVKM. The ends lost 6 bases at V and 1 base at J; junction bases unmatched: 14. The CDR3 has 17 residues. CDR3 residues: CASRRRAGTELNYGYTF. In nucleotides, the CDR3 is TGTGCCAGCAGAAGAAGGGCTGGGACAGAACTTAACTATGGCTACACCTTC.

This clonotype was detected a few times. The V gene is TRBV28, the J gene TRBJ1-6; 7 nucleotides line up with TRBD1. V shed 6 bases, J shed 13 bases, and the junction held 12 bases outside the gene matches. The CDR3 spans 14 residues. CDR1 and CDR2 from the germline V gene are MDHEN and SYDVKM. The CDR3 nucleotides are TGTGCCAGCAGACTACCCGGGGACAGCAACCCCCTCCACTTT. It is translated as CASRLPGDSNPLHF.

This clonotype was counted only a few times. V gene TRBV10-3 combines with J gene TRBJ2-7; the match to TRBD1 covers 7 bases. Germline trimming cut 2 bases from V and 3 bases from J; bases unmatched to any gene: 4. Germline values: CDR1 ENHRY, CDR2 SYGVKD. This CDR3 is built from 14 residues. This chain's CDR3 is CAISEDRVIYEQYF. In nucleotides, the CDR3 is TGTGCCATCAGTGAGGACAGGGTAATCTACGAGCAGTACTTC.

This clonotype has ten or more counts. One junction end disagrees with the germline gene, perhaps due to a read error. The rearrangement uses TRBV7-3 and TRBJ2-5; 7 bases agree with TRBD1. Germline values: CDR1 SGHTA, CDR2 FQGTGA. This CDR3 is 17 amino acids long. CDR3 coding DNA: TGCGCCAGCAGCCAAGATTCGGGGATTACAGGGGAAGAGACCCAGTACTTC. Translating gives CASSQDSGITGEETQYF. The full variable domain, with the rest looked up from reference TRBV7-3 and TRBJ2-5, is GAGVSQTPSNKVTEKGKYVELRCDPISGHTALYWYRQSLGQGPEFLIYFQGTGAADDSGLPNDRFFAVRPEGSVSTLKIQRTERGDSAVYLCASSQDSGITGEETQYFGPGTRLLVL.

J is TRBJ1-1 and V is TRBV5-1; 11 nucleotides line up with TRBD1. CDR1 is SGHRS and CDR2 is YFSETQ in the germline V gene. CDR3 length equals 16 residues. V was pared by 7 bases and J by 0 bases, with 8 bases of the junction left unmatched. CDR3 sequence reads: CASARRTGGLNTEAFF. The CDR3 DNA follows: TGCGCCAGCGCCAGGCGGACAGGGGGCTTGAACACTGAAGCTTTCTTT.

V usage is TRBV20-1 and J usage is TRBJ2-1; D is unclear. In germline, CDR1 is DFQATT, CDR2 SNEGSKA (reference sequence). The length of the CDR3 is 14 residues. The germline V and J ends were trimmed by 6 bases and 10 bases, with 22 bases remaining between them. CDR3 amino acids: CSAPPMGLDGEQFF. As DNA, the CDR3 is TGCAGTGCCCCACCCATGGGCCTCGACGGAGAGCAGTTCTTC.

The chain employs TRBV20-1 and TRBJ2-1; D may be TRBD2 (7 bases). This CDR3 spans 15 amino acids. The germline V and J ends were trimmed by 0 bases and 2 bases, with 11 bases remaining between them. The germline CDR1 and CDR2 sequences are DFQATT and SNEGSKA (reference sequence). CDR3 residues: CSAREGGGTYNEQFF. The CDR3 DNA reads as TGCAGTGCTAGAGAGGGAGGGGGAACCTACAATGAGCAGTTCTTC.

The CDR3 sequence: CASEDRVYNEQFF. DNA for the CDR3: TGCGCCAGTGAGGACAGGGTCTACAATGAGCAGTTCTTC. The J gene is TRBJ2-1, the V gene TRBV5-1; 8 bases are shared with TRBD1. The germline CDR1 and CDR2 sequences are SGHRS and YFSETQ. The CDR3 is 13 amino acids. Losses at the gene ends were 8 bases for V and 3 bases for J; bases not matched to a gene: 4.

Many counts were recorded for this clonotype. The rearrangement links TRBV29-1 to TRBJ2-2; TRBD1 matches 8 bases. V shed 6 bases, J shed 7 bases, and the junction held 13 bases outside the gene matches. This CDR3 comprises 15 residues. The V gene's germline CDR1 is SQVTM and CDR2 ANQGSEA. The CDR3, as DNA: TGCAGCGTGATGGCAGGGGGCAAAACTGGCGGGGAGCTGTTTTTT. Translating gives CSVMAGGKTGGELFF.

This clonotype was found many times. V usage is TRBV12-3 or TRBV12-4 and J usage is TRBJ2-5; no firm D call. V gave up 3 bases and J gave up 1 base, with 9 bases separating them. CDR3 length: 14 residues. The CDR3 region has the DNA TGTGCCAGCAGTTTGGCTCCGGCCCAAGAGACCCAGTACTTC. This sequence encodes CASSLAPAQETQYF.

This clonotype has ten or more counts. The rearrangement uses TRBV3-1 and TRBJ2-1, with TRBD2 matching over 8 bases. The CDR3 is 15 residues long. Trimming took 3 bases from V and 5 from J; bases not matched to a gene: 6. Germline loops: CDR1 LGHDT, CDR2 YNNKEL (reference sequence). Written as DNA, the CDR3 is TGTGCCAGCAGCCACAGCGGGAGCCCCAACAATGAGCAGTTCTTC. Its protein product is CASSHSGSPNNEQFF.